A selection of T cell receptor beta chains follows, all from one sample in a study of blood T cells in healthy people across ages. One entry per CDR3 protein results from TCRdb running MiXCR on the 5' RACE reads. The sample records roughly 500,000 distinct CDR3 sequences, about 25% being singletons. The sample comprised blood. The receptors shown here come from a woman in her 70s in good health. The CDR3 runs from the conserved cysteine through the conserved F or W. A D gene is named only where the DNA matches it firmly. The size of a clone is reported for some rows only, either as once, few or many, or as a class for expanded clones.

v_call	d_call	clone_size	j_call	cdr3_length	cdr3_nt	cdr3_aa
TRBV11-3	TRBD2	-	TRBJ2-5	18	TGTGCCAGCAGTTATGGGGCCCTAGCGGGGAATAGGGGGGAGACCCAGTACTTC	CASSYGALAGNRGETQYF
TRBV7-2	-	-	TRBJ1-5	12	TGTGCCAGCAGCTTAGATGGTCAGCCCCAGCATTTT	CASSLDGQPQHF
TRBV7-9	-	-	TRBJ2-1	11	TGTGCCAGCAGCTCGACAGTCGGGCAGTTCTTC	CASSSTVGQFF
TRBV7-2	-	few	TRBJ1-6	16	TGTGCCAGCAGCTTAGGAGGGGCGTACTATAATTCACCCCTCCACTTT	CASSLGGAYYNSPLHF
TRBV20-1	-	-	TRBJ2-7	11	TGCAGTGCTTGGGACGGCTACGAGCAGTACTTC	CSAWDGYEQYF
TRBV7-2	TRBD2	-	TRBJ2-1	16	TGTGCCAGCAGCTTAACTAGCGTACTTTCCTACAATGAGCAGTTCTTC	CASSLTSVLSYNEQFF
TRBV7-3	-	few	TRBJ2-3	16	TGTGCCAGCAGCTTAGGAGCTAGTAGGGGCACAGATACGCAGTATTTT	CASSLGASRGTDTQYF
TRBV4-2	-	many	TRBJ2-5	15	TGTGCCAGCAGCCAAGAAAGGACCGGGGTAGAGACCCAGTACTTC	CASSQERTGVETQYF
TRBV4-1	TRBD2	-	TRBJ2-7	15	TGCGCCAGCAGCTCCCGCAAGCGGGACTCCTACGAGCAGTACTTC	CASSSRKRDSYEQYF
TRBV7-2	-	-	TRBJ1-5	13	TGTGCCAGCAGCTTAGGAATCTATCAGCCCCAGCATTTT	CASSLGIYQPQHF
TRBV5-8	-	-	TRBJ1-4	15	TGTGCCAGCAGCTTGTTGGGGTCAACTAATGAAAAACTGTTTTTT	CASSLLGSTNEKLFF
TRBV12-5	-	-	TRBJ2-1	15	TGTGCTAGTGGTTTGAGCCAGGGTACCTACAATGAGCAGTTCTTC	CASGLSQGTYNEQFF
TRBV27	-	few	TRBJ2-7	14	TGTGCCAGCAGTACCGGAGGGACTTCCTACGAGCAGTACTTC	CASSTGGTSYEQYF
TRBV2	-	-	TRBJ1-1	13	TGTGCCAGCAGCCCGGGGGGGGCGGATGAAGCTTTCTTT	CASSPGGADEAFF
TRBV7-8	TRBD2	-	TRBJ2-5	17	TGTGCCAGCAGCTTAGGGGCGCTAGCGGGGGGGCTGGAGACCCAGTACTTC	CASSLGALAGGLETQYF
TRBV6-5	-	-	TRBJ1-3	17	TGTGCCAGCAGTTACTCTAGGAGGGGCGGAGGTGGAAACACCATATATTTT	CASSYSRRGGGGNTIYF
TRBV5-1	-	few	TRBJ2-3	13	TGCGCCAGCAGCCCGGGAAGTGGTGATACGCAGTATTTT	CASSPGSGDTQYF
TRBV20-1	-	-	TRBJ2-5	12	TGCAGTGCTAGTCAAGCGGAGGAGACCCAGTACTTC	CSASQAEETQYF
TRBV3-1	-	-	TRBJ1-2	15	TGTGCCAGCACCCTTGACGCGCAGGCTAAGAATGGCTACACCTTC	CASTLDAQAKNGYTF
TRBV4-2	-	few	TRBJ1-6	16	TGTGCCAGCAGCCAAGGAGGAAGGGTGGGCAATTCACCCCTCCACTTT	CASSQGGRVGNSPLHF
TRBV3-1	-	few	TRBJ1-4	12	TGTGCCAGCAGCCAAGAAAACGAAAAACTGTTTTTT	CASSQENEKLFF
TRBV6-2/TRBV6-3	TRBD2	-	TRBJ2-7	12	TGTGCCAGCAGGGTAGCGGGCTACGAGCAGTACTTC	CASRVAGYEQYF
TRBV5-1	TRBD2	-	TRBJ2-5	17	TGCGCCAGCAGCTTGAGAAGCGGGGGGGCCCTTCAAGAGACCCAGTACTTC	CASSLRSGGALQETQYF
TRBV3-1	TRBD2	-	TRBJ2-3	15	TGTGCCAGCAGCCACCCGGGGGGTCCTTCGGATACGCAGTATTTT	CASSHPGGPSDTQYF
TRBV6-1	-	many	TRBJ2-6	15	TGTGCCAGCAGTGGCCATGGTTCTGGGGCCAACGTCCTGACTTTC	CASSGHGSGANVLTF
TRBV10-3	TRBD1	few	TRBJ2-2	15	TGTGCCATCGGGGGGACAGGGGCGCACACCGGGGAGCTGTTTTTT	CAIGGTGAHTGELFF
TRBV20-1	TRBD1	few	TRBJ2-7	11	TGCAGCGCTACAGGGGGCTACGAGCAGTACTTC	CSATGGYEQYF
TRBV3-1	-	-	TRBJ1-3	15	TGTGCCAGCAGCCTGTCGAGACACTCTGGAAACACCATATATTTT	CASSLSRHSGNTIYF
TRBV6-5	TRBD1	-	TRBJ2-5	15	TGTGCCAGCAGTTATGAGCCGACAGGGAAGGAGACCCAGTACTTC	CASSYEPTGKETQYF
TRBV5-1	-	-	TRBJ2-3	16	TGCGCCAGCAGCTCCTCCTTGGGGGAGAACACAGATACGCAGTATTTT	CASSSSLGENTDTQYF
TRBV7-7	TRBD2	-	TRBJ2-5	15	TGTGCTAGCAGCTTAGCGGGGGCCACCTCGAGCGCCCAGTACTTC	CASSLAGATSSAQYF
TRBV20-1	-	few	TRBJ1-5	15	TGCAGTGCTACCGGAGGGGACGGGGGACGGGGTGCCCAGCATTTT	CSATGGDGGRGAQHF
TRBV5-1	-	few	TRBJ1-6	15	TGCGCCAGCAGCCGGGGAGAACCATCCAATTCACCCCTCCACTTT	CASSRGEPSNSPLHF
TRBV20-1	-	-	TRBJ1-4	11	TGCAGTGCTAGAGGGGGGGACCTACTGTTTTTT	CSARGGDLLFF
TRBV5-1	-	-	TRBJ1-1	16	TGCGCCAGCAGCTTGGGAGGGGACAACCCGAGCACTGAAGCTTTCTTT	CASSLGGDNPSTEAFF
TRBV7-2	TRBD1	few	TRBJ1-6	15	TGTGCCAGCAGCTTAGGCGGGACAGGGGCTTCACCCCTCCACTTT	CASSLGGTGASPLHF
TRBV27	-	-	TRBJ2-5	14	TGTGCCAGCAGTTTACTTACAGGGAAGGAGACCCAGTACTTC	CASSLLTGKETQYF
TRBV12-3/TRBV12-4	-	-	TRBJ1-2	15	TGTGCCAGCAGTTTAAAAGAGCGACGCCATAGCGGCTACACCTTC	CASSLKERRHSGYTF
TRBV20-1	TRBD1	-	TRBJ2-7	14	TGCAGTGCCATAGAGGGGACAGGGGTTGGCGAGCAGTACTTC	CSAIEGTGVGEQYF
TRBV11-2	-	few	TRBJ1-1	13	TGTGCCAGCAGCTTAGCTCGGGGGAACGGAGCTTTCTTT	CASSLARGNGAFF
TRBV20-1	TRBD2	-	TRBJ2-7	15	TGCAGTGCTAGACCGGGGACTAGCGGATCCTACGAGCAGTACTTC	CSARPGTSGSYEQYF
TRBV7-6	-	-	TRBJ2-1	16	TGTGCCAGCAACTTATCTCAAGGTCCAGAGAGCTTTGAGCAGTTCTTC	CASNLSQGPESFEQFF
TRBV20-1	-	-	TRBJ2-7	13	TGCAGTGCTAGAGACGACCCGTCTTACGAGCAGTACTTC	CSARDDPSYEQYF
TRBV7-2	-	few	TRBJ2-5	15	TGTGCCAGCAGCCTAGTCCTCCGCCCCAGAGAGACCCAGTACTTC	CASSLVLRPRETQYF
TRBV6-2/TRBV6-3	TRBD2	-	TRBJ2-3	16	TGTGCCAGCAGTTACTCTGGGGCTACTAGCGGTTATACGCAGTATTTT	CASSYSGATSGYTQYF
TRBV7-8	-	many	TRBJ2-3	13	TGTGCCAGCAGCCTCGGACTATTCAGGCCGCAGTATTTT	CASSLGLFRPQYF
TRBV7-2	-	few	TRBJ2-7	15	TGTGCCAGCAGCTTTGGGGGCGCAGGGATGTACGGGCAGTACTTC	CASSFGGAGMYGQYF
TRBV7-9	-	few	TRBJ2-1	16	TGTGCCAGCAGCCAAATACTAGCAGTGTATAACAATGAGCAGTTCTTC	CASSQILAVYNNEQFF
TRBV3-1	TRBD2	-	TRBJ2-1	17	TGTGCCAGCAGCCAAGGTCTAGCGGGGGGCCTCTACAATGAGCAGTTCTTC	CASSQGLAGGLYNEQFF
TRBV10-3	TRBD1	-	TRBJ2-5	15	TGTGCCATCAGTGCGGGAACAGGGGCTCAAGAGACCCAGTACTTC	CAISAGTGAQETQYF
TRBV6-6	TRBD1	few	TRBJ1-6	14	TGTGCCAGCAGTAACGACAGGGGAAATTCACCCCTCCACTTT	CASSNDRGNSPLHF
TRBV20-1	-	-	TRBJ1-1	11	TGCAGTGCTCCTAGGGGGATTGAAGCTTTCTTT	CSAPRGIEAFF
TRBV16	-	-	TRBJ2-3	14	TGTGCCAGCAGCCAATCGGTAGAAACAGATACGCAGTATTTT	CASSQSVETDTQYF
TRBV5-1	-	-	TRBJ1-4	15	TGCGCCAGCAGCTCCGGACGACCAACTAATGAAAAACTGTTTTTT	CASSSGRPTNEKLFF
TRBV6-5	TRBD2	-	TRBJ2-5	16	TGTGCCAGCAGTTACTCTACTAGCGGGAGCCCAGAGACCCAGTACTTC	CASSYSTSGSPETQYF